A selection of T cell receptor beta chains follows, all from one sample in a study of T-cell memory formation after mild COVID-19. TCRdb used MiXCR to reprocess the 5' RACE reads, holding one entry per CDR3 protein. The sample includes about 140,000 distinct CDR3 sequences, less than 20% of them seen just once. What was sequenced was PBMCs or a T cell subset sorted from them (not recorded which). The source is an adult woman who had mild COVID-19 (a few samples of this study predate the infection). Cell type and time point are not known. Both conserved end residues are part of each CDR3. D genes are given only for firm matches. The size of a clone is reported for some rows only, either as once, few or many, or as a class for expanded clones.

clone_size	cdr3_length	d_call	v_call	j_call	cdr3_nt	cdr3_aa
few	14	TRBD2	TRBV7-2	TRBJ2-1	TGTGCCAGCGTGCTAGCGGGAGGCCGGAATGAGCAGTTCTTC	CASVLAGGRNEQFF
few	16	NA	TRBV19	TRBJ2-2	TGTGCCAGTAGTCGCCGGTTTGACATTAACACCGGGGAGCTGTTTTTT	CASSRRFDINTGELFF
few	15	TRBD1	TRBV7-2	TRBJ2-3	TGTGCCAGCAGCTCAAGACAGGGGAGCACAGATACGCAGTATTTT	CASSSRQGSTDTQYF
few	15	TRBD1	TRBV29-1	TRBJ1-2	TGCAGCGTGTCCCTCTCGGTCAGGGGGCATGGTGGCTACACCTTC	CSVSLSVRGHGGYTF
few	17	TRBD2	TRBV6-1	TRBJ2-2	TGTGCCAGCAGCCTACTAGCGGGAGGGGCGAACACCGGGGAGCTGTTTTTT	CASSLLAGGANTGELFF
NA	13	NA	TRBV12-3/TRBV12-4	TRBJ1-1	TGTGCCAGCAGCCCGGGGGGCAAGACTGAAGCTTTCTTT	CASSPGGKTEAFF
NA	13	NA	TRBV3-1	TRBJ1-2	TGTGCCAGCAGGCGAGGGGCAGGGCATGGCTACACCTTC	CASRRGAGHGYTF
NA	12	TRBD1	TRBV29-1	TRBJ1-2	TGCAGCGTTCGGACAGGGGGCTATGGCTACACCTTC	CSVRTGGYGYTF
few	14	NA	TRBV5-1	TRBJ2-2	TGCGCCAGCAGCTTGGAGGGTTTCGGCGGGGAGCTGTTTTTT	CASSLEGFGGELFF
few	13	NA	TRBV5-1	TRBJ1-1	TGCGCCAGCAGCTTGGACGGGGGAAATGAAGCTTTCTTT	CASSLDGGNEAFF
NA	15	NA	TRBV20-1	TRBJ1-5	TGCAGTGCTAGCTGGGGGATTAATAGCAATCAGCCCCAGCATTTT	CSASWGINSNQPQHF
few	14	NA	TRBV6-5	TRBJ1-2	TGTGCCAGCAAAAAGTTAGGGCAGCTCTATGGCTACACCTTC	CASKKLGQLYGYTF
many	18	NA	TRBV15	TRBJ1-5	TGTGCCACCAGCAGAGATTCAGTCTTGGGTCTTCGGAATCAGCCCCAGCATTTT	CATSRDSVLGLRNQPQHF
many	13	NA	TRBV7-2	TRBJ2-7	TGTGCCAGCAGCTTGGACGGATCCTACGAGCAGTACTTC	CASSLDGSYEQYF
NA	12	NA	TRBV24-1	TRBJ2-7	TGTGCCACCAGTGACAGGGGTTACGAGCAGTACTTC	CATSDRGYEQYF
NA	15	NA	TRBV7-8	TRBJ2-3	TGTGCCAGCAGCTTAACTCCGGGTCCGGAGGATACGCAGTATTTT	CASSLTPGPEDTQYF
few	17	NA	TRBV5-5	TRBJ2-2	TGTGCCAGCAGCTTGGTCAGCGGACGCCTTTTTGGCGGGGAGCTGTTTTTT	CASSLVSGRLFGGELFF
few	12	TRBD1	TRBV7-6	TRBJ1-2	TGTGCCAGCAGCTCTTACAGGGGTGGCTACACCTTC	CASSSYRGGYTF